The 28 T cell receptor beta chains presented below share a single source sample, sequenced in a study of shared clonotypes between healthy human individuals. Clones were sequenced by immunoSEQ multiplex PCR, and TCRdb holds only the in-frame ones, with some missing. The sample lists a few hundred thousand clones; 65% to 80% were seen once. Sequencing used PBMCs. Receptors originate from a woman aged 40 to 49 in good health. Some clones in this sample may be carry-over from other donors' samples.

V and J are TRBV7-2 and TRBJ1-3; tentatively, D is TRBD1 (5 bases). Germline CDR1 reads SGHTA; CDR2 reads FQGNSA. This CDR3 has 17 residues. V was shortened by 2 bases and J by 2 bases, with 16 bases between the two germline ends. CDR3 coding DNA: TGTGCCAGCAGCTTAAGACCGAGGGGAACCCCTGGAAACACCATATATTTT. Its translation: CASSLRPRGTPGNTIYF.

CDR3 sequence (DNA): TGTGCCACCAGCAGAGCCAACAGGGGGGCCAAAAACATTCAGTACTTC. Residues: CATSRANRGAKNIQYF. This chain connects TRBV15 to TRBJ2-4, with 8 positions matching TRBD1. V was pared by 1 base and J by 1 base, with 3 bases of the junction left unmatched. CDR1 is LNHNV and CDR2 is YYDKDF in the germline V gene (reference sequence). The CDR3 is 16 residues long.

The gene calls are TRBV11-2 and TRBJ2-7; 7 bases map to TRBD2. CDR1 and CDR2 (germline): SGHAT, FQNNGV. This CDR3 has 15 amino acids. V was clipped by 1 base and J by 2 bases; unmatched bases: 5. CDR3 bases: TGTGCCAGCAGCTTAGCGGCTAGCGGAACCTACGAGCAGTACTTC. Translated: CASSLAASGTYEQYF. Supplemented by reference TRBV11-2 and TRBJ2-7, the full variable domain reads EAGVAQSPRYKIIEKRQSVAFWCNPISGHATLYWYQQILGQGPKLLIQFQNNGVVDDSQLPKDRFSAERLKGVDSTLKIQPAKLEDSAVYLCASSLAASGTYEQYFGPGTRLTVT.

The chain carries TRBV10-1 and TRBJ2-2, with D possibly being TRBD2 (6 bases). Germline CDR1 and CDR2: WNHNN and SYGVQD (reference sequence). This CDR3 is 15 amino acids long. The V end lost 8 bases, the J end lost 1 base, and 14 bases lay between the germline ends. The CDR3 DNA reads as TGCGCCAGCTCCCGGGACTCCGAGAACACCGGGGAGCTGTTTTTT. As protein: CASSRDSENTGELFF.

This chain connects TRBV5-6 to TRBJ1-1; D may be TRBD1 (5 bases). V lost 1 base and J 6 bases, leaving 16 bases between the germline ends. The CDR3 is made up of 15 amino acids. Germline V CDR1 and CDR2: SGHDT, YYEEEE. Written as DNA, the CDR3 is TGTGCCAGCAGCTTGTTTGGGACCCCGCTTTCTGAAGCTTTCTTT. Its translation is CASSLFGTPLSEAFF.

This chain connects TRBV6-5 to TRBJ2-7; 8 bases line up with TRBD2. The trim removed 4 bases at V and 2 bases at J, leaving 7 bases unmatched. Germline V gene lookup returns CDR1 MNHEY and CDR2 SVGAGI. The CDR3 spans 15 residues. The CDR3 sequence: CASSLGSGRPYEQYF. For the CDR3, the DNA is TGTGCCAGCAGTTTGGGGAGCGGGAGACCCTACGAGCAGTACTTC.

The V and J genes are TRBV4-3 and TRBJ2-5; D is undetermined. The J call may not be correct, given that the DNA end is closer to TRBJ2-7. The CDR3 consists of 14 residues. In germline, CDR1 is LGHNA, CDR2 YSLEER. This CDR3 is CASSQDLQSYEQYF. The CDR3 DNA reads as TGCGCCAGCAGCCAAGATCTCCAGTCCTACGAGCAGTACTTC.

This sequence joins TRBV4-1 and TRBJ1-6; TRBD1 agrees at 9 bases. In germline, CDR1 is MGHRA, CDR2 YSYEKL. The length of the CDR3 is 17 residues. Germline trimming cut 3 bases from V and 9 bases from J; bases unmatched to any gene: 12. The CDR3 reads CASSHQPPGQGFSPLHF. The CDR3 DNA reads as TGCGCCAGCAGCCACCAACCGCCGGGACAGGGTTTTTCACCCCTCCACTTT.

The chain joins TRBV28 to TRBJ2-3; 9 positions agree with TRBD2. The V gene end was trimmed by 8 bases and the J gene end by 2 bases; junction bases not matched to a gene: 8. The CDR3 is 15 amino acids. Germline assignment: CDR1 MDHEN and CDR2 SYDVKM. The CDR3 loop is CASGVPSGNTDTQYF. Written as DNA, the CDR3 is TGTGCCAGCGGAGTCCCTAGCGGGAACACAGATACGCAGTATTTT.

The rearrangement joins TRBV6-1 to TRBJ2-7; either TRBD1 or TRBD2 may fit D (5 bases each). CDR3 length: 12 residues. Trimming removed 6 bases at V and 3 bases at J, with 9 bases between. Per the germline V gene, CDR1 is MNHNS and CDR2 is SASEGT. The CDR3 nucleotides are TGTGCCAGCAGCCGGGACGGCTACGAGCAGTACTTC. Translation: CASSRDGYEQYF.

Concerning this clone: Other DNA variants within this sample encode the same CDR3. The chain couples TRBV28 to TRBJ2-7; TRBD2 is a possible D gene (6 bases). The V gene's germline CDR1 is MDHEN and CDR2 SYDVKM. The CDR3 is 15 amino acids. Trimming took 4 bases from V and 4 from J, leaving 17 bases between them. The CDR3 region has the DNA TGTGCCAGCAGTTCAACTAGCAATGGACGATACGAGCAGTACTTC. It yields the protein CASSSTSNGRYEQYF.

J is TRBJ2-7 and V is TRBV27, with D perhaps TRBD1 (6 bases). The germline CDR1 and CDR2 sequences are MNHEY and SMNVEV (reference sequence). CDR3 length: 17 amino acids. Between the trimmed V and J ends, which lost 2 bases and 5 bases, there was a span of 22 bases. The CDR3 loop is CASSLTPTGPSGDEQYF. CDR3 in DNA: TGTGCCAGCAGTTTAACCCCGACAGGCCCATCGGGTGACGAGCAGTACTTC.

V is TRBV7-3 and J is TRBJ2-3; TRBD2 aligns across 11 bases. This CDR3 comprises 15 residues. The J segment lost 5 bases and the V segment lost 5 bases, leaving 6 bases of the junction unmatched. CDR1 and CDR2 from the germline V gene are SGHTA and FQGTGA. CDR3 protein: CASSILAGGVDTQYF. Here the CDR3 DNA reads TGTGCCAGCAGCATATTAGCGGGAGGGGTAGATACGCAGTATTTT.

The genes are TRBV7-2 and TRBJ2-7; 12 positions agree with TRBD2. V shed 5 bases and J 7 bases; nucleotides not matched to a gene: 9. Germline CDR1 is SGHTA and CDR2 is FQGNSA. The length of the CDR3 is 15 residues. CDR3 amino acids: CASSPRLAGVLEQYF. CDR3 nucleotide sequence: TGTGCCAGCAGCCCGCGACTAGCGGGAGTGCTTGAGCAGTACTTC.

The rearrangement joins TRBV25-1 to TRBJ2-4; no reliable D call. The CDR3 sequence is 15 residues long. The V and J ends lost 3 bases and 1 base respectively, with 10 bases between them. Germline values: CDR1 MGHDK, CDR2 SYGVNS. The CDR3 here is CASSDLKEAKNIQYF. DNA for the CDR3: TGTGCCAGCAGTGATCTCAAGGAGGCCAAAAACATTCAGTACTTC. Combining the CDR3 with reference TRBV25-1 and TRBJ2-4 gives the whole variable domain EADIYQTPRYLVIGTGKKITLECSQTMGHDKMYWYQQDPGMELHLIHYSYGVNSTEKGDLSSESTVSRIRTEHFPLTLESARPSHTSQYLCASSDLKEAKNIQYFGAGTRLSVL.

This chain joins TRBV6-1 and TRBJ2-1; 10 nucleotides match TRBD1. The germline V gene has CDR1 MNHNS and CDR2 SASEGT. The V segment lost 5 bases and the J segment 3 bases; nucleotides outside the gene matches: 1. CDR3 length: 14 residues. CDR3 nucleotide sequence: TGTGCCAGCAGTCGGGACAGGGGCTACAATGAGCAGTTCTTC. Protein: CASSRDRGYNEQFF.

The chain employs TRBV6-4 and TRBJ2-1; possible D gene TRBD2, 7 bases. The CDR3 contains 15 residues. The V end was cut by 0 bases, the J end by 5 bases, with 11 bases between. Germline V gene lookup returns CDR1 MRHNA and CDR2 SNTAGT. The DNA of the CDR3 is TGTGCCAGCAGTGACTCGGGGGAGGGGGACAATGAGCAGTTCTTC. Protein: CASSDSGEGDNEQFF.

V and J are TRBV30 and TRBJ2-7; no firm D call. The germline gives CDR1 GTSNPN, CDR2 SVGIG (reference sequence). Trimming left V 0 bases short and J 9 bases short, with 12 bases between. The CDR3 runs 12 residues. This chain's CDR3 is CAWSVFSSLQYF. DNA for the CDR3: TGTGCCTGGAGTGTATTCTCCTCATTGCAGTACTTC.

The V gene is TRBV30, the J gene TRBJ2-6; 8 bases map to TRBD1. This CDR3 has 16 amino acids. CDR1 and CDR2 (germline): GTSNPN, SVGIG (reference sequence). Trimming cost V 0 bases and J 2 bases; bases outside gene matches: 3. The CDR3, as DNA: TGTGCCTGGAGTGTTTCAGGGGGCGCTGGGGCCAACGTCCTGACTTTC. This sequence encodes CAWSVSGGAGANVLTF.

The chain employs TRBV5-1 and TRBJ2-5; 12 positions agree with TRBD1. Germline CDR1 and CDR2: SGHRS and YFSETQ. Trimming removed 3 bases from V and 4 bases from J; junction bases left unmatched: 4. The CDR3 spans 15 residues. Written as DNA, the CDR3 is TGCGCCAGCAGCTCAGGGACAGGGGGCTCAGAGACCCAGTACTTC. The encoded protein is CASSSGTGGSETQYF.

The rearrangement joins TRBV28 to TRBJ2-7, with a weak D call TRBD2 (6 bases). From germline, CDR1 is MDHEN and CDR2 SYDVKM. The CDR3 covers 14 residues. Trimming stripped 1 base from V and 4 bases from J, with 11 bases between. This CDR3 is CASSLFGTPYEQYF. Written as DNA, the CDR3 is TGTGCCAGCAGTTTATTCGGGACTCCGTACGAGCAGTACTTC.

The genes are TRBV28 and TRBJ2-1; TRBD1 is a possible D gene (5 bases). Per germline, CDR1 MDHEN and CDR2 SYDVKM. CDR3 length: 15 residues. Between the trimmed V and J ends, which lost 8 bases and 0 bases, there was a span of 14 bases. In nucleotides, the CDR3 is TGTGCCAGCCAAAACCAAGGGGCCTCCTACAATGAGCAGTTCTTC. This encodes CASQNQGASYNEQFF.

The rearrangement joins TRBV5-1 to TRBJ2-1; the match to TRBD2 covers 9 bases. CDR1 and CDR2 from the germline V gene are SGHRS and YFSETQ. V shed 3 bases, J shed 9 bases, and the junction held 7 bases outside the gene matches. The CDR3 is 14 amino acids. CDR3 residues: CASSWDGTSTEQFF. DNA for the CDR3: TGCGCCAGCAGCTGGGACGGGACTAGCACTGAGCAGTTCTTC.

The rearrangement uses TRBV30 and TRBJ1-5; possible D gene TRBD1, 6 bases. The CDR3 length is 12 residues. Germline V gives CDR1 GTSNPN, CDR2 SVGIG (reference sequence). Trimming took off 7 bases at V and 7 bases at J, with 14 bases between the two ends. The CDR3 DNA is TGTGCCTTTCAGGGGAGGGACCAGCCCCAGCATTTT. Encoded protein: CAFQGRDQPQHF.

This clone was observed a single time. The gene calls are TRBV28 and TRBJ2-1; D uncertain. Looked up from germline, CDR1 is MDHEN and CDR2 is SYDVKM. The V end was cut by 5 bases, the J end by 2 bases, with 7 bases between. CDR3 length equals 13 residues. Here the CDR3 reads CASSQTAYNEQFF. The CDR3 region has the DNA TGTGCCAGCAGTCAAACCGCCTACAATGAGCAGTTCTTC.

V and J are TRBV7-2 and TRBJ2-3; 11 bases fit TRBD2. V was clipped by 0 bases and J by 6 bases; unmatched bases: 5. The CDR3 is 16 amino acids. CDR1 is SGHTA, CDR2 FQGNSA, per germline. The CDR3 DNA reads TGTGCCAGCAGCTTAGCACGACTAGCGGGAAGGGATACGCAGTATTTT. Its protein product is CASSLARLAGRDTQYF.

This clone has at least ten counts. The CDR3 reads CASSLVSDSEQFF. The DNA for the CDR3 is TGCGCCAGCAGCTTGGTTAGCGATTCTGAGCAGTTCTTC. The J gene is TRBJ2-1, the V gene TRBV5-1; maybe TRBD2 (5 bases). The V gene's germline CDR1 is SGHRS and CDR2 YFSETQ. The CDR3 covers 13 residues. Trimming left V 0 bases short and J 9 bases short, with 10 bases between.

The CDR3 bases are TGTGCCAGCAGCCAGTCGGGGACCAATCAGCCCCAGCATTTT. Translation gives CASSQSGTNQPQHF. The V and J genes are TRBV16 and TRBJ1-5, with D perhaps TRBD1 (5 bases). CDR3 size: 14 residues. Germline lookup yields CDR1 KGHSY and CDR2 FQNENV. V was trimmed by 3 bases and J by 3 bases, leaving 9 bases between them.